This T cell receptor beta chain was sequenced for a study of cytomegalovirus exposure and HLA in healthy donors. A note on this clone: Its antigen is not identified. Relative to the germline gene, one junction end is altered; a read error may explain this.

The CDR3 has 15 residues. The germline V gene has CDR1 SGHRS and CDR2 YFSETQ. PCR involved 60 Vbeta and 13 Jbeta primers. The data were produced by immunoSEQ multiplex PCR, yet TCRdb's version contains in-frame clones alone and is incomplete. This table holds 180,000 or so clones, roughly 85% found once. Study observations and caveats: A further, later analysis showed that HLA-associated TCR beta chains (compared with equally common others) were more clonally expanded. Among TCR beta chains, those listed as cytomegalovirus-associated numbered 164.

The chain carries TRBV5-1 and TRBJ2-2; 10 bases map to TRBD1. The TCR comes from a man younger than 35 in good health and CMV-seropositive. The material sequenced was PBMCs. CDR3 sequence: CASSRRDRGAGGLFF. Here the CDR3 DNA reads TGCGCCAGCAGCCGCCGGGACAGGGGTGCCGGGGGGCTGTTTTTT.